Presented here are 18 T cell receptor beta chains from one specimen sequenced in a study of CDR3 diversity in severe acne. In TCRdb, the PCR reads were re-called with MiXCR into one record per CDR3 protein. The table lists under 95,000 distinct CDR3 sequences, 45% to 50% of them singletons. Sample: blood. These receptors all come from a male donor in good health, serving as a control.

The chain has TRBV20-1 and TRBJ2-7, with TRBD2 identical over 8 bases. The germline V gene encodes CDR1 DFQATT and CDR2 SNEGSKA (reference sequence). The CDR3 loop spans 13 amino acids. The V gene end was trimmed by 2 bases and the J gene end by 2 bases; junction bases not matched to a gene: 2. The CDR3 DNA reads as TGCAGTGCTAGACCAGCGGGGGCCTACGAGCAGTACTTC. Its protein is CSARPAGAYEQYF.

This clonotype came up a few times. The chain links TRBV12-3 or TRBV12-4 to TRBJ1-3, with D maybe TRBD1 (5 bases). V lost 6 bases, J lost 2 bases, and 17 bases lay in between. The CDR3 contains 16 residues. CDR3 DNA sequence: TGTGCCAGCAGACCGATCGGGACTACCACTGGAAACACCATATATTTT. As protein: CASRPIGTTTGNTIYF.

There are a few counts of this clonotype. CDR3 nucleotide sequence: TGTGCCACCAGCTGGACAGTAACCTCCACCGGGGAGCTGTTTTTT. Translated: CATSWTVTSTGELFF. The V and J genes are TRBV24-1 and TRBJ2-2, with D perhaps matching TRBD1 (6 bases). The CDR3 runs 15 residues. Germline values: CDR1 KGHDR, CDR2 SFDVKD. V was cut by 7 bases and J by 4 bases, with 15 bases left in between.

This clonotype was counted a few times. This may be a read error, as it is one base from a much larger clone. The chain combines TRBV20-1 with TRBJ1-5; D gene uncertain. Germline lookup yields CDR1 DFQATT and CDR2 SNEGSKA (reference sequence). Trimming cost V 6 bases and J 12 bases, with 15 bases left between them. The CDR3 has 11 residues. In DNA, the CDR3 is TGCAGTGCCAGTATGCAGAGTGTCCAGCATTTT. It yields the protein CSASMQSVQHF.

This chain connects TRBV7-6 to TRBJ2-5, with unresolved D. Per the germline V gene, CDR1 is SGHVS and CDR2 is FNYEAQ. The CDR3 sequence is 13 residues long. Trimming shortened V by 5 bases and J by 6 bases, and 13 bases separated the two germline ends. The CDR3 region is CASSQTARKTQYF. Written as DNA, the CDR3 is TGTGCCAGCAGCCAAACAGCGAGAAAGACCCAGTACTTC. Using reference TRBV7-6 and TRBJ2-5 for the parts outside the CDR3, the full variable domain is GAGVSQSPRYKVTKRGQDVALRCDPISGHVSLYWYRQALGQGPEFLTYFNYEAQQDKSGLPNDRFSAERPEGSISTLTIQRTEQRDSAMYRCASSQTARKTQYFGPGTRLLVL.

This clonotype was picked up many times. This rearrangement joins TRBV7-3 to TRBJ2-2, with a weak D call TRBD2 (5 bases). V lost 2 bases, J lost 7 bases, and 11 bases lay in between. This CDR3 is built from 14 residues. Germline loops: CDR1 SGHTA, CDR2 FQGTGA. The CDR3 region is CASSLSGLGGELFF. CDR3 DNA: TGTGCCAGCAGCTTATCGGGGTTGGGCGGGGAGCTGTTTTTT.

This clonotype occurred many times. The chain joins TRBV19 to TRBJ2-7; D is ambiguous. CDR3 length: 12 residues. The ends were cut back, 10 bases at V and 3 bases at J, with 13 bases in the middle. Germline V lookup: CDR1 LNHDA, CDR2 SQIVND (reference sequence). Here the CDR3 DNA reads TGTGCCAAGACCGACGAGTACTACGAGCAGTACTTC. Translating it yields CAKTDEYYEQYF.

The chain combines TRBV6-2 or TRBV6-3 with TRBJ2-1; D possibly matches TRBD1 or TRBD2 (5 bases each). Trimming took off 4 bases at V and 16 bases at J, with 26 bases between the two ends. Germline V CDR1 and CDR2: MNHEY, SVGEGT. The CDR3 is made up of 15 amino acids. CDR3: CASSSRGRSYKAAFF. The CDR3 DNA sequence: TGTGCCAGCAGTTCCCGGGGCCGCTCCTACAAGGCGGCTTTCTTC.

In DNA, the CDR3 is TGCAGCCTCCGGGTCGTAGGGGAGACCCAGTACTTC. Translating gives CSLRVVGETQYF. The chain joins TRBV29-1 to TRBJ2-5; D is ambiguous. Deletions cut 8 bases from V and 5 bases from J, with 15 bases between. The germline V gene has CDR1 SQVTM and CDR2 ANQGSEA. The CDR3 runs to 12 residues.

V is TRBV4-1 and J is TRBJ1-2; D is unresolved. The CDR3 totals 15 residues. CDR1 and CDR2 from the germline V gene are MGHRA and YSYEKL. The V gene lost 0 bases and the J gene lost 8 bases, with 16 bases spanning the gap. The CDR3 nucleotides read TGCGCCAGCAGCCAAGATCTTGCGGCGACGGGCGGCTACACCTTC. It specifies CASSQDLAATGGYTF.

A word on this clonotype: This may be a read error: a much more frequent sequence differs by one nucleotide. V gene TRBV10-3 combines with J gene TRBJ1-1; the D is unclear. Germline V CDR1 and CDR2: ENHRY, SYGVKD. Trimming pared 5 bases from V and 1 base from J, leaving 11 bases between. CDR3 length equals 14 residues. As DNA, the CDR3 is TGTGCCATCAGTTCCGCCGGGTCGAACACTGAAGCTTTCTTT. It encodes CAISSAGSNTEAFF.

The chain has TRBV29-1 and TRBJ2-7; 8 bases are shared with TRBD2. Germline CDR1 reads SQVTM; CDR2 reads ANQGSEA. After removal of 0 bases from V and 0 bases from J, the junction contained 4 bases not matched to a gene. This CDR3 is 15 amino acids long. CDR3 protein: CSVEDGGAGSYEQYF. DNA for the CDR3: TGCAGCGTTGAAGACGGGGGGGCTGGCTCCTACGAGCAGTACTTC.

The chain employs TRBV5-4 and TRBJ2-5, with D maybe TRBD1 (5 bases). Germline loops: CDR1 SGHNT, CDR2 YYREEE (reference sequence). Trimming stripped 0 bases from V and 5 bases from J, with 8 bases between. The length of the CDR3 is 13 residues. CDR3 region: CASSLGRGETQYF. Here the CDR3 DNA reads TGTGCCAGCAGCTTGGGAAGGGGCGAGACCCAGTACTTC.

This chain connects TRBV2 to TRBJ1-2; TRBD1 matches at 10 bases. Germline trimming cut 4 bases from V and 8 bases from J; bases unmatched to any gene: 4. Germline CDR1 reads SNHLY; CDR2 reads FYNNEI. This CDR3 spans 13 amino acids. The CDR3 coding sequence is TGTGCCAGCAGTGTCGGGACAGGGGTCGGCTACACCTTC. This codes for CASSVGTGVGYTF.

The chain carries TRBV29-1 and TRBJ1-5; no firm D call. The germline V gene has CDR1 SQVTM and CDR2 ANQGSEA. V gave up 4 bases and J gave up 2 bases, with 12 bases separating them. The CDR3 consists of 14 residues. CDR3 loop: CSVAAGRGNQPQHF. For the CDR3, the DNA is TGCAGCGTTGCAGCCGGGAGAGGCAATCAGCCCCAGCATTTT.

This clonotype appeared a single time. It may be a read error: a sequence one base away is much more abundant. The conserved phenylalanine or tryptophan is not found at the CDR3 terminus, so this likely reflects a read error. The chain's CDR3 is CATSGPAGEVETQYL. DNA of the CDR3: TGTGCCACCAGTGGTCCAGCGGGAGAAGTGGAGACCCAGTACCTC. The genes are TRBV24-1 and TRBJ2-5, with 8 bases fitting TRBD2. Germline CDR1 is KGHDR and CDR2 is SFDVKD. The CDR3 consists of 15 residues. The trim removed 5 bases at V and 5 bases at J, leaving 9 bases unmatched.

This clonotype was counted at least ten times. The chain couples TRBV6-1 to TRBJ1-1, with unresolved D. CDR1 and CDR2 from the germline V gene are MNHNS and SASEGT. The V end lost 2 bases, the J end lost 10 bases, and 11 bases lay between the germline ends. The CDR3 spans 12 residues. This CDR3 reads CASSEFGDGAFF. The CDR3 DNA reads as TGTGCCAGCAGTGAATTTGGGGATGGAGCTTTCTTT.

In its sample, this clonotype was seen a few times. The V gene is TRBV5-5, the J gene TRBJ2-7; tentatively, D is TRBD1 (5 bases). V gave up 7 bases and J gave up 6 bases, with 11 bases separating them. This CDR3 is 11 amino acids long. CDR1 and CDR2 (germline): SGHKS, YYEKEE (reference sequence). In nucleotides, the CDR3 is TGTGCCAGCGGGGCCCATCTCGAGCAGTACTTC. Amino acid sequence: CASGAHLEQYF. Full variable domain (outside the CDR3, taken from reference TRBV5-5 and TRBJ2-7): DAGVTQSPTHLIKTRGQQVTLRCSPISGHKSVSWYQQVLGQGPQFIFQYYEKEERGRGNFPDRFSARQFPNYSSELNVNALLLGDSALYLCASGAHLEQYFGPGTRLTVT.